Listed here is a single TCR beta chain. This sample is part of a study of T cells in Graves' hyperthyroidism and ophthalmopathy. Patients aged 18 to 65 had newly diagnosed hyperthyroidism that had lasted under 2 months. Diagnostic assessment was based on clinical symptoms, serum thyroxine and TRAb, thyroid ultrasound and orbital computed tomography. Using around 10 ml of fresh peripheral blood, PBMCs were prepared. Using RNA transcripts as the source, TCR beta CDR3 regions were amplified. The HTBI primer set served for first-round RT-PCR of the TCR CDR3. TCRdb re-called the multiplex PCR reads with MiXCR, one entry per CDR3 protein. The sample holds about 210,000 distinct CDR3 sequences; about a sixth are singletons and the top ten take under 65%. Germline CDR1 and CDR2: LGHNA and YSLEER. V trimming: 0 bases; J trimming: 10 bases; junction bases outside the gene matches: 2. The CDR3 consists of 13 residues.

The chain couples TRBV4-3 to TRBJ2-2, with 7 bases lining up with TRBD2. What was sequenced was blood. The receptor was isolated from a man aged 45-65 years with Graves' hyperthyroidism. The CDR3 protein is CASSQDLAEELFF. The CDR3 DNA reads as TGCGCCAGCAGCCAAGATCTAGCGGAGGAGCTGTTTTTT.